These 2 T cell receptor beta chains were sequenced from one sample in a study of blood T cell repertoires in COVID-19. Produced via immunoSEQ multiplex PCR; TCRdb's table is partial and in-frame only. The table includes roughly 70,000 clones, approximately 71% detected once. Sequencing input: peripheral blood. The source of these receptors is a man in his 70s with COVID-19, enrolled during active disease.

The chain carries TRBV27 and TRBJ2-3, with TRBD2 identical over 8 bases. CDR1 is MNHEY, CDR2 SMNVEV, per germline (reference sequence). The V gene end was trimmed by 0 bases and the J gene end by 3 bases; junction bases not matched to a gene: 8. This CDR3 spans 17 amino acids. The CDR3 bases are TGTGCCAGCAGTTTATCGCCCACTAGCGGTATGACAGATACGCAGTATTTT. This translates into CASSLSPTSGMTDTQYF.

This clone occurred a few times. The rearrangement joins TRBV5-1 to TRBJ1-2; D gene unclear. Germline V gene data show CDR1 as SGHRS and CDR2 as YFSETQ. This CDR3 spans 14 amino acids. V lost 0 bases, J lost 5 bases, and 11 bases lay in between. CDR3 coding DNA: TGCGCCAGCAGCTTGGACCTCCCGGGGTATGGCTACACCTTC. Its translation is CASSLDLPGYGYTF. Filled out from reference TRBV5-1 and TRBJ1-2, the complete variable domain reads KAGVTQTPRYLIKTRGQQVTLSCSPISGHRSVSWYQQTPGQGLQFLFEYFSETQRNKGNFPGRFSGRQFSNSRSEMNVSTLELGDSALYLCASSLDLPGYGYTFGSGTRLTVV.